This TCR beta chain came from a study of blood T cell repertoires in COVID-19. Across the whole study: Collection of acute and convalescent COVID-19 samples took place in the United States, Italy and Spain.

The CDR3 has 14 amino acids. Germline assignment: CDR1 LGHNA and CDR2 YNFKEQ. Worth noting for this clone: A junction boundary mismatches the germline segment, possibly from a read error.

Authors' analysis steps: Amplification of reference gene primers provided the estimated nucleated cell counts. TCRdb's copy holds only in-frame clones and misses some; the assay was immunoSEQ multiplex PCR. That table is the source of V, J and clone size, and D and trimming were worked out from the DNA. The sample records a few hundred thousand clones, roughly nine tenths being singletons. This TCR came from a man in his late teens or twenties who had recovered from COVID-19. The gene calls are TRBV4-2 and TRBJ2-1; D is unresolved. The specimen sequenced was PBMCs or T cells enriched from blood (not recorded which). The CDR3 spells CASSQDLSYIEQFF. For the CDR3, the DNA is TGTGCCAGCAGCCAAGATTTATCTTACATTGAGCAGTTCTTC.